This is a list of T cell receptor beta chains from one sample in a study of T-cell memory formation after mild COVID-19. One entry per CDR3 protein results from TCRdb running MiXCR on the 5' RACE reads. The table has 15,000 or so distinct CDR3 sequences, roughly 23% seen once; the top ten hold approximately 60%. Sequencing was done on a sample of PBMCs or a T cell subset sorted from them (not recorded which). The receptors derive from a man aged 18 to 30 who had mild COVID-19 (a few samples of this study predate the infection). Cell type and time point are not known. CDR3s include the opening cysteine and the closing phenylalanine or tryptophan. Fields, in order: CDR3 protein, CDR3 DNA, V gene, D gene, clone size, J gene. A D gene is named only where the DNA matches it firmly. Rows may omit the clone size; those that give it use once, few, many or a size class.

CDR3 protein: CASSLVLAGGLDTQYF
CDR3 DNA: TGTGCCAGCAGCTTAGTTCTAGCGGGGGGCCTAGATACGCAGTATTTT
V gene: TRBV7-3
D gene: TRBD2
clone size: many
J gene: TRBJ2-3

CDR3 protein: CASSLGPGSGRKGTQYF
CDR3 DNA: TGTGCCAGCAGCTTAGGCCCTGGTAGCGGGAGGAAAGGGACCCAGTACTTC
V gene: TRBV11-2
D gene: TRBD2
clone size: many
J gene: TRBJ2-5

CDR3 protein: CASSLFPRRNQPQHF
CDR3 DNA: TGTGCCAGCAGCTTGTTCCCTCGGAGAAATCAGCCCCAGCATTTT
V gene: TRBV5-6
D gene: NA
clone size: few
J gene: TRBJ1-5

CDR3 protein: CASSPGLDQPQHF
CDR3 DNA: TGTGCCAGCAGTCCGGGTCTTGATCAGCCCCAGCATTTT
V gene: TRBV2
D gene: NA
clone size: many
J gene: TRBJ1-5

CDR3 protein: CASSEGSEQYF
CDR3 DNA: TGCGCCAGCAGTGAGGGGTCCGAGCAGTACTTC
V gene: TRBV5-1
D gene: NA
clone size: NA
J gene: TRBJ2-7

CDR3 protein: CASSLLGVAAASTDTQYF
CDR3 DNA: TGCGCCAGCAGCTTGTTGGGGGTTGCAGCCGCTAGCACAGATACGCAGTATTTT
V gene: TRBV5-1
D gene: NA
clone size: few
J gene: TRBJ2-3

CDR3 protein: CATSSGDTQYF
CDR3 DNA: TGTGCCACCAGCAGTGGCGATACGCAGTATTTT
V gene: TRBV15
D gene: NA
clone size: NA
J gene: TRBJ2-3

CDR3 protein: CASSTTYYGYTF
CDR3 DNA: TGTGCCAGCAGCACGACCTACTATGGCTACACCTTC
V gene: TRBV7-8
D gene: NA
clone size: many
J gene: TRBJ1-2

CDR3 protein: CSASGGGRTDTQYF
CDR3 DNA: TGCAGTGCTTCCGGGGGGGGTCGAACAGATACGCAGTATTTT
V gene: TRBV20-1
D gene: TRBD2
clone size: many
J gene: TRBJ2-3

CDR3 protein: CATNPWGNQPQHF
CDR3 DNA: TGTGCCACCAATCCCTGGGGCAATCAGCCCCAGCATTTT
V gene: TRBV24-1
D gene: NA
clone size: few
J gene: TRBJ1-5

CDR3 protein: CASSGSSGTDTQYF
CDR3 DNA: TGTGCCAGCTCAGGATCTAGCGGCACAGATACGCAGTATTTT
V gene: TRBV18
D gene: NA
clone size: NA
J gene: TRBJ2-3

CDR3 protein: CASSSRTESQYF
CDR3 DNA: TGTGCCAGCAGCTCAAGGACAGAATCGCAGTACTTC
V gene: TRBV11-1
D gene: NA
clone size: NA
J gene: TRBJ2-7

CDR3 protein: CASSVGDRGFLPQETQYF
CDR3 DNA: TGTGCCAGCAGCGTCGGGGACAGGGGGTTTTTACCGCAAGAGACCCAGTACTTC
V gene: TRBV9
D gene: TRBD1
clone size: NA
J gene: TRBJ2-5

CDR3 protein: CASSYLSWGASDSTDTQYF
CDR3 DNA: TGTGCCAGCAGTTACTTGAGTTGGGGCGCTAGCGATAGCACAGATACGCAGTATTTT
V gene: TRBV6-6
D gene: NA
clone size: few
J gene: TRBJ2-3

CDR3 protein: CAIRPGQGNGANYGYTF
CDR3 DNA: TGTGCCATCAGGCCGGGACAGGGGAACGGGGCTAACTATGGCTACACCTTC
V gene: TRBV10-3
D gene: TRBD1
clone size: NA
J gene: TRBJ1-2

CDR3 protein: CASSRRFFGFNSPLHF
CDR3 DNA: TGTGCCAGCAGCCGGCGGTTTTTTGGATTTAATTCACCCCTCCACTTT
V gene: TRBV27
D gene: NA
clone size: many
J gene: TRBJ1-6

CDR3 protein: CAWSVGTSGPSYNEQFF
CDR3 DNA: TGTGCCTGGTCGGTGGGGACTAGCGGACCCTCCTACAATGAGCAGTTCTTC
V gene: TRBV30
D gene: TRBD2
clone size: NA
J gene: TRBJ2-1

CDR3 protein: CASSWRGDSYEQYF
CDR3 DNA: TGTGCCAGCAGCTGGCGGGGGGACTCCTACGAGCAGTACTTC
V gene: TRBV13
D gene: TRBD2
clone size: few
J gene: TRBJ2-7

CDR3 protein: CASTGSGEKLFF
CDR3 DNA: TGTGCCAGCACCGGATCTGGGGAAAAACTGTTTTTT
V gene: TRBV12-3/TRBV12-4
D gene: NA
clone size: many
J gene: TRBJ1-4

CDR3 protein: CASSLGSGGNQPQHF
CDR3 DNA: TGTGCCAGCAGCTTGGGTTCAGGCGGCAATCAGCCCCAGCATTTT
V gene: TRBV5-6
D gene: NA
clone size: many
J gene: TRBJ1-5

CDR3 protein: CASSLGGPGYNEQFF
CDR3 DNA: TGTGCCAGCAGCCTCGGGGGCCCGGGCTACAATGAGCAGTTCTTC
V gene: TRBV27
D gene: NA
clone size: many
J gene: TRBJ2-1

CDR3 protein: CASSPFPKGLITEAFF
CDR3 DNA: TGTGCCAGCAGCCCCTTCCCGAAGGGGCTTATCACTGAAGCTTTCTTT
V gene: TRBV7-2
D gene: NA
clone size: many
J gene: TRBJ1-1

CDR3 protein: CASSHRDRGGETQYF
CDR3 DNA: TGTGCCAGCAGCCATCGGGACAGGGGAGGCGAGACCCAGTACTTC
V gene: TRBV12-3/TRBV12-4
D gene: TRBD1
clone size: NA
J gene: TRBJ2-5

CDR3 protein: CASARGRTEAFF
CDR3 DNA: TGTGCCAGCGCGAGGGGTAGGACTGAAGCTTTCTTT
V gene: TRBV7-2
D gene: NA
clone size: many
J gene: TRBJ1-1

CDR3 protein: CASSEGTSASVDNEQFF
CDR3 DNA: TGTGCCAGCAGTGAGGGAACTAGCGCTTCGGTGGACAATGAGCAGTTCTTC
V gene: TRBV25-1
D gene: TRBD2
clone size: NA
J gene: TRBJ2-1

CDR3 protein: CASSFRAIGETQYF
CDR3 DNA: TGTGCCAGCAGTTTCCGGGCCATAGGAGAGACCCAGTACTTC
V gene: TRBV28
D gene: NA
clone size: many
J gene: TRBJ2-5

CDR3 protein: CASSRDRGYYSYTF
CDR3 DNA: TGTGCCAGCAGCCGGGACAGGGGGTACTATAGCTACACCTTC
V gene: TRBV27
D gene: TRBD1
clone size: NA
J gene: TRBJ1-2

CDR3 protein: CAIKHYNSPLHF
CDR3 DNA: TGTGCCATCAAACACTATAATTCACCCCTCCACTTT
V gene: TRBV10-3
D gene: NA
clone size: many
J gene: TRBJ1-6

CDR3 protein: CSVRGTSTVYEQYF
CDR3 DNA: TGCAGCGTGAGGGGGACTAGCACCGTCTACGAGCAGTACTTC
V gene: TRBV29-1
D gene: TRBD2
clone size: many
J gene: TRBJ2-7

CDR3 protein: CASRGRQFGEKLFF
CDR3 DNA: TGTGCCAGCCGAGGCAGACAGTTCGGTGAAAAACTGTTTTTT
V gene: TRBV5-6
D gene: NA
clone size: few
J gene: TRBJ1-4

CDR3 protein: CASSQRLGQGLAYEQYF
CDR3 DNA: TGCGCCAGCAGCCAGAGACTCGGACAGGGGTTAGCCTACGAGCAGTACTTC
V gene: TRBV4-3
D gene: TRBD1
clone size: many
J gene: TRBJ2-7

CDR3 protein: CSARPHRGPYNEQFF
CDR3 DNA: TGCAGTGCTAGACCGCACAGGGGGCCCTACAATGAGCAGTTCTTC
V gene: TRBV20-1
D gene: TRBD1
clone size: NA
J gene: TRBJ2-1

CDR3 protein: CASRALGQGTEQYF
CDR3 DNA: TGTGCCAGCAGGGCCCTTGGACAGGGGACCGAGCAGTACTTC
V gene: TRBV12-3/TRBV12-4
D gene: TRBD1
clone size: once
J gene: TRBJ2-7

CDR3 protein: CSASQGNSPLHF
CDR3 DNA: TGCAGTGCTAGCCAGGGTAATTCACCCCTCCACTTT
V gene: TRBV20-1
D gene: NA
clone size: many
J gene: TRBJ1-6

CDR3 protein: CASSLAQGGDEQFF
CDR3 DNA: TGTGCCAGCAGTCTCGCCCAGGGGGGCGATGAGCAGTTCTTC
V gene: TRBV4-2
D gene: NA
clone size: NA
J gene: TRBJ2-1

CDR3 protein: CSARDLVGYPYNSPLHF
CDR3 DNA: TGCAGTGCTAGAGATCTAGTGGGGTACCCCTATAATTCACCCCTCCACTTT
V gene: TRBV20-1
D gene: NA
clone size: many
J gene: TRBJ1-6

CDR3 protein: CASSLGVYQETQYF
CDR3 DNA: TGTGCCAGCAGCTTAGGGGTTTACCAAGAGACCCAGTACTTC
V gene: TRBV7-2
D gene: NA
clone size: many
J gene: TRBJ2-5

CDR3 protein: CASSLVTRQRAFF
CDR3 DNA: TGTGCCAGCAGCTTAGTAACCAGACAGAGGGCTTTCTTT
V gene: TRBV7-9
D gene: NA
clone size: many
J gene: TRBJ1-1

CDR3 protein: CSARDLTTADTQYF
CDR3 DNA: TGCAGTGCTAGGGACCTCACCACCGCGGATACGCAGTATTTT
V gene: TRBV20-1
D gene: NA
clone size: many
J gene: TRBJ2-3

CDR3 protein: CASSFPRGYYEQYF
CDR3 DNA: TGTGCCAGCAGCTTTCCACGGGGTTACTACGAGCAGTACTTC
V gene: TRBV7-2
D gene: NA
clone size: NA
J gene: TRBJ2-7

CDR3 protein: CASSQRGAGETQYF
CDR3 DNA: TGTGCCAGCAGCCAACGGGGGGCCGGAGAGACCCAGTACTTC
V gene: TRBV14
D gene: NA
clone size: NA
J gene: TRBJ2-5

CDR3 protein: CATIFGQGPNEQFF
CDR3 DNA: TGCGCCACTATATTTGGACAGGGGCCCAATGAGCAGTTCTTC
V gene: TRBV10-2
D gene: TRBD1
clone size: many
J gene: TRBJ2-1

CDR3 protein: CASSLANRAGNEQFF
CDR3 DNA: TGCGCCAGCAGCTTGGCCAATCGGGCAGGGAATGAGCAGTTCTTC
V gene: TRBV5-1
D gene: NA
clone size: NA
J gene: TRBJ2-1

CDR3 protein: CASSLNGREVRETQYF
CDR3 DNA: TGTGCCAGCAGCTTAAATGGCCGTGAAGTGAGAGAGACCCAGTACTTC
V gene: TRBV7-2
D gene: NA
clone size: few
J gene: TRBJ2-5

CDR3 protein: CASRRSGGNNEQFF
CDR3 DNA: TGTGCCAGCAGAAGGAGCGGGGGCAACAATGAGCAGTTCTTC
V gene: TRBV7-9
D gene: TRBD2
clone size: NA
J gene: TRBJ2-1

CDR3 protein: CASSYRGGIGTEAFF
CDR3 DNA: TGTGCCAGCAGTTACCGAGGGGGCATAGGGACTGAAGCTTTCTTT
V gene: TRBV6-5
D gene: TRBD1
clone size: many
J gene: TRBJ1-1

CDR3 protein: CASSFRPIESPLHF
CDR3 DNA: TGTGCCAGCAGTTTCCGGCCGATTGAGTCACCCCTCCACTTT
V gene: TRBV27
D gene: NA
clone size: many
J gene: TRBJ1-6

CDR3 protein: CASSGGLVNQPQHF
CDR3 DNA: TGTGCCAGCAGCGGGGGTCTGGTCAATCAGCCCCAGCATTTT
V gene: TRBV3-1
D gene: NA
clone size: NA
J gene: TRBJ1-5

CDR3 protein: CASSGEGTDTQYF
CDR3 DNA: TGCGCCAGCAGTGGGGAGGGCACAGATACGCAGTATTTT
V gene: TRBV5-1
D gene: NA
clone size: few
J gene: TRBJ2-3

CDR3 protein: CASSPPSRQGTDTQYF
CDR3 DNA: TGTGCCAGCTCACCACCGAGTCGGCAGGGGACAGATACGCAGTATTTT
V gene: TRBV18
D gene: NA
clone size: many
J gene: TRBJ2-3